This entry is about one T cell receptor beta chain. This clone was detected only a few times. Its antigen remains unidentified. Within one base of it there is no much larger clone, and no base qualities were kept. These data belong to a study of early stage breast cancer tumors (dated by TCRdb to the late 2010s). Regarding the research as a whole: Of the 16 invasive breast tumors, twelve were found to be estrogen receptor-positive, progesterone receptor-positive and HER2-negative. About 70% of the 12 ER+/PR+/HER2- tumors were invasive ductal carcinomas, while the other four were invasive lobular carcinomas. On average, each sample got about 10-fold read coverage. A total of about 2.9 million templates, representing roughly 1,100,000 unique clonotypes, were detected across all samples. General findings and caveats noted by the study authors: Tumors showed approximately 2.5-fold higher T cell density and higher clonality than adjacent normal breast tissue. Bulk genomic DNA sequencing of unsorted cells missed chain pairing and functional markers such as CD4, CD8 and FOXP3. Enriched TCRB sequences shared across patients were found to be mostly commonly generated sequences that were unlikely to play an important role in the tumor microenvironment. Because the cohort was small, a breakdown by tumor subtype could not be done. Repertoires from blood and normal breast were more alike than repertoires from blood and tumor, and in about 90% of the 16 patients, comparing each tissue with blood separated tumor from normal.

Taken from around 2-4 cm away from the tumor, the adjacent normal breast tissue was rinsed with PBS and kept in prechilled RNAlater. Normal breast tissue often required roughly 85-330 mg of tissue for sufficient DNA because of high lipid content and low cell density. The study profiled bulk TCR beta-chain repertoires in matched peripheral blood, tumor and adjacent normal breast tissue taken from about 15 patients with early-stage breast cancer. The Qiagen AllPrep DNA/RNA Mini kit was used for genomic DNA extraction. Each sample was amplified as two independent genomic DNA replicates: 0.5 to 0.65 ug for blood and approximately 1.4 ug for tumor or normal breast. Following the manufacturer's instructions, the ImmunoSeq Intro kit was used to carry out TCRB sequencing on genomic DNA. The multiplex PCR ran for 25 to 40 cycles using proprietary primers and spike-in control sequences for absolute quantification. An 87-bp fragment spanning the CDR3 and flanking V and J genes was sequenced with single-end 150-bp reads. Seven samples, with two replicates for each sample, were multiplexed per lane of an Illumina MiSeq using version 3.0 chemistry. Regarding the original processing steps: Raw data were processed by the vendor's proprietary pipeline, with both replicates merged into one result per sample. To define clonotypes, the study grouped productive rearrangements that shared the V-gene family, CDR3 amino acid sequence and J-gene segment. Clonality was calculated as 1 minus the normalized Shannon entropy (Pielou evenness) of TCRB abundances. T cell density was estimated as total templates divided by the number of input cells, with the number of input cells inferred from the DNA input amount. Recon was used with default parameters to estimate total repertoire diversity and clonality. Tumor-enriched clonotypes were defined as having over 0.1% abundance in tumor and at least 32-fold higher abundance than in normal breast. This immuneACCESS table, as held by TCRdb, lists in-frame sequences with V and J called but not all clones. Of the missing ones, under half trace to an unresolved V gene in checked studies; the others have no known cause. That table is the source of V, J and clone size, and D and trimming were worked out from the DNA. A total of thousands of clones appear in this sample, just under 70% of them only once. The ten top clones hold roughly 13% of the sample.

CDR1 and CDR2, per the germline V gene (reference sequence), are SGHNT and YYREEE. Its CDR3 holds 18 amino acids, cysteine through phenylalanine. Only the CDR3 region is kept as DNA, spanning 54 bases read in frame from base 1. V trim: 1 base; J trim: 3 bases; unmatched bases: 12. The chain links TRBV5-4 with TRBJ2-3, with 9 middle bases fitting TRBD2. Sequenced material: normal breast tissue next to the tumor. The source of this sequence is a person in their sixties or seventies with breast cancer. The DNA reads TGTGCCAGCAGCTTGAGTAGCGGGAGCGGGACGGGGACAGATACGCAGTATTTT. This encodes CASSLSSGSGTGTDTQYF.